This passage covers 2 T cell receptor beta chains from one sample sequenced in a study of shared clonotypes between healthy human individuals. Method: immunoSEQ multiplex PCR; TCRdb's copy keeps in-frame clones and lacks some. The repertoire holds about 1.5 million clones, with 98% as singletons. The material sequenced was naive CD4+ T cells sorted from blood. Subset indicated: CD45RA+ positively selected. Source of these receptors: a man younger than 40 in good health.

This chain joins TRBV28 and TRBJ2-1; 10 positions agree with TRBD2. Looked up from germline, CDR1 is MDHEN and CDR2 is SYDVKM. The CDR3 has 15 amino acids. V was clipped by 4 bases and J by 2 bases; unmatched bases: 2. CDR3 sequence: CASSWTSGTYNEQFF. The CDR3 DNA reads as TGTGCCAGCAGTTGGACTAGCGGAACCTACAATGAGCAGTTCTTC.

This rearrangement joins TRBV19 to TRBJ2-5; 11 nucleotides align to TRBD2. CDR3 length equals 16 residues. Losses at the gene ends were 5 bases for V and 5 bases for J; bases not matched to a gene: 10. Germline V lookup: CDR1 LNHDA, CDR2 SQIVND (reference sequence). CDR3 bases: TGTGCCAGTAGTGCCGGACTAGCGGGCGCTAGGGAGACCCAGTACTTC. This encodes CASSAGLAGARETQYF.